The 4 T cell receptor beta chains given below trace back to one sample, sequenced in a study of metastatic and nonmetastatic thyroid tumors. With MiXCR, TCRdb reprocessed the PCR reads. The profile covers more than 10,000 clones, with around a quarter appearing a single time and 3.6% taken by the ten largest. All patients were treatment-naive before thyroid surgery. Specimen: blood. The receptor source for this set is a female donor with papillary thyroid cancer or a benign thyroid nodule (not recorded which). Some clones in this sample may be carry-over from other donors' samples.

The chain links TRBV7-2 to TRBJ1-3; 7 nucleotides match TRBD1. V lost 2 bases, J lost 3 bases, and 1 base stayed unmatched. Germline values: CDR1 SGHTA, CDR2 FQGNSA. The CDR3 consists of 14 residues. CDR3 nucleotide sequence: TGTGCCAGCAGCTTACAGGGGGTTGGAAACACCATATATTTT. It is translated as CASSLQGVGNTIYF.

The rearrangement uses TRBV20-1 and TRBJ2-7; the match to TRBD2 covers 11 bases. The V and J ends lost 4 bases and 4 bases, in that order; junction bases with no gene match: 3. The CDR3 sequence is 13 residues long. Germline loops: CDR1 DFQATT, CDR2 SNEGSKA (reference sequence). For the CDR3, the DNA is TGCAGTGCTAAGGGACTAGCGGATTACGAGCAGTACTTC. Amino acid sequence: CSAKGLADYEQYF.

This clone was detected many times. This same CDR3 is encoded by further DNA sequences in the sample. The rearrangement links TRBV20-1 to TRBJ1-2; D uncertain. Trimming took off 4 bases at V and 3 bases at J, with 9 bases between the two ends. Germline CDR1 reads DFQATT; CDR2 reads SNEGSKA (reference sequence). The CDR3 is 12 residues long. The CDR3: CSAIRTDYGYTF. The CDR3, as DNA: TGCAGTGCTATAAGGACGGACTATGGCTACACCTTC.

This clone came up a few times. A read error may be the cause here, since a much bigger clone is one base away. This chain links TRBV20-1 with TRBJ2-2, with 9 bases fitting TRBD1. Germline V gene data show CDR1 as DFQATT and CDR2 as SNEGSKA (reference sequence). The CDR3 covers 16 residues. V gave up 4 bases and J gave up 4 bases; unmatched junction bases: 10. CDR3 residues: CSATSGTGCLTGELFF. The DNA of the CDR3 is TGCAGTGCTACCTCCGGGACAGGGTGCCTCACCGGGGAGCTGTTTTTT.